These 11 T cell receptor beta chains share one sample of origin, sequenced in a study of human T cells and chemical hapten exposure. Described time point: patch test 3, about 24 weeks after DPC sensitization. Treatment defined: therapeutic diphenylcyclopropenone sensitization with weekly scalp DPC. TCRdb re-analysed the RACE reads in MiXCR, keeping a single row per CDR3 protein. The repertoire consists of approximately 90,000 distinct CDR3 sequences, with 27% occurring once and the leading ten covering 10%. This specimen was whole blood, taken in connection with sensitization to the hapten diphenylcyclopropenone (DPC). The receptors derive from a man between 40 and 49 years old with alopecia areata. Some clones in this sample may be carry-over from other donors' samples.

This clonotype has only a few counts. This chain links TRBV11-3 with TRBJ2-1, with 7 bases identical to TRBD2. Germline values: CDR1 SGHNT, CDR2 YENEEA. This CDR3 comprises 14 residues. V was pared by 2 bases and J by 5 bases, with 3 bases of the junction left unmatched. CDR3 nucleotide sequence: TGTGCCAGCAGCTTATCTCTAGCGGACAATGAGCAGTTCTTC. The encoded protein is CASSLSLADNEQFF.

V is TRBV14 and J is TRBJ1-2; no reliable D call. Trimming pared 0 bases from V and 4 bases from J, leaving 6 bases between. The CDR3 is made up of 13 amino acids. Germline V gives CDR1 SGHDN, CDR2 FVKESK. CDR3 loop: CASSQDLAYGYTF. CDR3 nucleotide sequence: TGTGCCAGCAGCCAAGATCTGGCCTATGGCTACACCTTC. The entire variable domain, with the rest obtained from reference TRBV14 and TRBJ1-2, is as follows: EAGVTQFPSHSVIEKGQTVTLRCDPISGHDNLYWYRRVMGKEIKFLLHFVKESKQDESGMPNNRFLAERTGGTYSTLKVQPAELEDSGVYFCASSQDLAYGYTFGSGTRLTVV.

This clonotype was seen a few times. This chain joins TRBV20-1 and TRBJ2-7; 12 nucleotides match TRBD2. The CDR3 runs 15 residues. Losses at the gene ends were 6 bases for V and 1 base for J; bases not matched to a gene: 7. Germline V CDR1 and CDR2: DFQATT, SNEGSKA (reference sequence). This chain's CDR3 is CSALRGTSGSYEQYF. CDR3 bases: TGCAGTGCCCTGCGCGGGACTAGCGGGTCCTACGAGCAGTACTTC.

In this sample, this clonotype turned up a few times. The CDR3 spells CSATIGTSTDTQYF. The CDR3 coding sequence is TGCAGTGCTACTATAGGGACTAGCACAGATACGCAGTATTTT. The chain recombines TRBV20-1 with TRBJ2-3; D is possibly TRBD2 (6 bases). Between the trimmed V and J ends, which lost 4 bases and 0 bases, there was a span of 11 bases. Germline CDR1 is DFQATT and CDR2 is SNEGSKA (reference sequence). CDR3 size: 14 residues.

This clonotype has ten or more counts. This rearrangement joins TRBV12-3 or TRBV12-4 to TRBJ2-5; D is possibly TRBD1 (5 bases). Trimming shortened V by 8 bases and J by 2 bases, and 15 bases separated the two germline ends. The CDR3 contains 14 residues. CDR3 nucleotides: TGTGCCAGCGCTAGGGGCCGCATGCAAGAGACCCAGTACTTC. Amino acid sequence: CASARGRMQETQYF.

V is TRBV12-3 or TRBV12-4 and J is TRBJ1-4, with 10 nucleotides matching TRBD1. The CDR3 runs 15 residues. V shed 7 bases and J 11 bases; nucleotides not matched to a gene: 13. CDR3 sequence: CASTLNRDRGGKLFF. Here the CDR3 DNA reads TGTGCCAGCACTCTCAATCGGGACAGGGGCGGTAAACTGTTTTTT.

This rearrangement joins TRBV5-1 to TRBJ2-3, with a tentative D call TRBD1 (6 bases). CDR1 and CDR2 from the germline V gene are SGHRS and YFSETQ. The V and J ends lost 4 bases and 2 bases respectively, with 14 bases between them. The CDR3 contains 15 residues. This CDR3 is CASSIQGPSTDTQYF. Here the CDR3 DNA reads TGCGCCAGCAGCATTCAGGGGCCTTCCACAGATACGCAGTATTTT.

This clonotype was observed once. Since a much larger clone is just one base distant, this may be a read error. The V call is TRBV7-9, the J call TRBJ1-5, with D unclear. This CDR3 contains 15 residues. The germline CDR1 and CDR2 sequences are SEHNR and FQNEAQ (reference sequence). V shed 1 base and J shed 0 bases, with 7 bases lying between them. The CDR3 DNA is TGTGCCAGCAGCTTAGACGGGCGTAGCAATCAGCCCCAGCATTTT. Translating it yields CASSLDGRSNQPQHF.

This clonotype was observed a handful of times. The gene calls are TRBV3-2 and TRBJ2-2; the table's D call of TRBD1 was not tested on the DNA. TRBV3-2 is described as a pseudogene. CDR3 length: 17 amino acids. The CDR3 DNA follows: TGTGCCAGCAGCCAAGATGCCAGGGCCGCGAACACCGGGGAGCTGTTTTTT. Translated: CASSQDARAANTGELFF.

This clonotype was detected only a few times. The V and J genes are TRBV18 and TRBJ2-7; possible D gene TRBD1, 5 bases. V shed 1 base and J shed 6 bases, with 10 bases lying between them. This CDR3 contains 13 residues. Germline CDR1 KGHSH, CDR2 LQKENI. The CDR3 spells CASSPQGRGEQYF. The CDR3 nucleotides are TGTGCCAGCTCACCACAAGGAAGGGGCGAGCAGTACTTC.

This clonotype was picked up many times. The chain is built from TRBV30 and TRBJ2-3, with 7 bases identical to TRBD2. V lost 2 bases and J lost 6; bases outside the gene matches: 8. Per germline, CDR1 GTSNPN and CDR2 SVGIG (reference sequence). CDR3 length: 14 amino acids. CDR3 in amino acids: CAWSLGGSSDTQYF. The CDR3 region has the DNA TGTGCCTGGAGTCTTGGCGGGAGCAGTGATACGCAGTATTTT.